One sample yielded the 17 T cell receptor beta chains listed below, sequenced in a study of type 1 regulatory T cells. TCRdb recomputed calls from the reads with MiXCR, one row per CDR3 protein. The sample contains some 100,000 distinct CDR3 sequences, around a third of which appear only once. Specimen: CD4+ T cells, either the whole sample or a sorted fraction (not recorded which). All receptors derive from a human donor in good health.

This chain uses TRBV20-1 with TRBJ2-3; 9 bases map to TRBD2. Germline trimming cut 1 base from V and 0 bases from J; bases unmatched to any gene: 2. This CDR3 has 15 amino acids. The germline gives CDR1 DFQATT, CDR2 SNEGSKA (reference sequence). CDR3 DNA: TGCAGTGCTAGAGTTCTAGCGGGAAGCACAGATACGCAGTATTTT. Its translation: CSARVLAGSTDTQYF.

This clonotype was seen a handful of times. The genes are TRBV5-6 and TRBJ2-2; D possibly matches TRBD1 or TRBD2 (5 bases each). CDR1 is SGHDT and CDR2 is YYEEEE in the germline V gene. The CDR3 extends over 17 amino acids. V was cut by 1 base and J by 4 bases, with 17 bases left in between. The CDR3 sequence is CASSLRWRFGTTGELFF. In DNA, the CDR3 is TGTGCCAGCAGCTTGAGATGGAGATTCGGGACCACCGGGGAGCTGTTTTTT.

This sequence joins TRBV9 and TRBJ2-1; 7 positions agree with TRBD1. Trimming cost V 1 base and J 3 bases; bases outside gene matches: 10. CDR3 length: 17 residues. The V gene's germline CDR1 is SGDLS and CDR2 YYNGEE. As DNA, the CDR3 is TGTGCCAGCAGCGTAATCGGGACAGAGGGATACTACAATGAGCAGTTCTTC. Its protein is CASSVIGTEGYYNEQFF.

This clonotype has just a few counts. The CDR3 sequence: CAISEAGGPSEQFF. The CDR3, as DNA: TGTGCCATCTCCGAAGCGGGAGGGCCGAGTGAGCAGTTCTTC. The chain links TRBV10-3 to TRBJ2-1; 10 nucleotides align to TRBD2. The CDR3 runs to 14 residues. Germline CDR1 and CDR2: ENHRY and SYGVKD. The V segment lost 8 bases and the J segment 9 bases; nucleotides outside the gene matches: 10.

The chain recombines TRBV30 with TRBJ2-1, with 10 bases matching TRBD2. V trimming: 2 bases; J trimming: 5 bases; junction bases outside the gene matches: 6. CDR3 size: 15 residues. Germline loops: CDR1 GTSNPN, CDR2 SVGIG (reference sequence). In nucleotides, the CDR3 is TGTGCCTGGAGTATCGGGACTAGCGCCAACAATGAGCAGTTCTTC. The encoded protein is CAWSIGTSANNEQFF.

This sequence joins TRBV7-2 and TRBJ2-3; D gene unclear. This CDR3 comprises 14 residues. Trimming left V 6 bases short and J 7 bases short, with 17 bases between. Looked up from germline, CDR1 is SGHTA and CDR2 is FQGNSA. The CDR3: CASRADLGSNTQYF. The CDR3, as DNA: TGTGCCAGCAGGGCGGACCTGGGATCAAATACGCAGTATTTT.

This clonotype was counted only a few times. V usage is TRBV2 and J usage is TRBJ2-2; tentative D call: TRBD2 (5 bases). Trimming took 6 bases from V and 4 from J, leaving 15 bases between them. In germline, CDR1 is SNHLY, CDR2 FYNNEI. CDR3 length: 15 amino acids. The CDR3 DNA reads TGTGCCAGCAGAGAGGGTCGGCAGCTCACCGGGGAGCTGTTTTTT. Translated, it gives CASREGRQLTGELFF.

This rearrangement joins TRBV27 to TRBJ1-1, with D possibly matching TRBD1 (6 bases). The CDR3 extends over 14 amino acids. The germline V gene has CDR1 MNHEY and CDR2 SMNVEV (reference sequence). The V gene lost 3 bases and the J gene lost 0 bases, with 8 bases spanning the gap. The CDR3 DNA sequence: TGTGCCAGCAGTTTCCGGGACATGAACACTGAAGCTTTCTTT. Translation gives CASSFRDMNTEAFF.

The V call is TRBV5-1, the J call TRBJ2-1; tentative D call: TRBD2 (6 bases). This CDR3 has 14 residues. V lost 0 bases and J lost 10, with 14 bases in between. Germline CDR1 reads SGHRS; CDR2 reads YFSETQ. The CDR3 DNA follows: TGCGCCAGCAGCTTGGTCTCGGGGGAGGAGGAGCAGTTCTTC. It codes for CASSLVSGEEEQFF.

The chain combines TRBV7-2 with TRBJ1-4; D unclear. This CDR3 is 16 amino acids long. Between the trimmed V and J ends, which lost 1 base and 8 bases, there was a span of 17 bases. Germline-derived CDR1 and CDR2 are SGHTA and FQGNSA. CDR3 bases: TGTGCCAGCAGCTTAGTAGGAAGTAGGGTGGGGGAAAAACTGTTTTTT. Translating gives CASSLVGSRVGEKLFF.

V usage is TRBV5-6 and J usage is TRBJ2-2; D is unresolved. The CDR3 consists of 11 residues. The germline V gene has CDR1 SGHDT and CDR2 YYEEEE. V was pared by 4 bases and J by 6 bases, with 4 bases between. Written as DNA, the CDR3 is TGTGCCAGCAGCCGACCCGGGGAGCTGTTTTTT. Amino acid sequence: CASSRPGELFF.

The chain joins TRBV7-8 to TRBJ1-2, with a tentative D call TRBD1 (5 bases). Looked up from germline, CDR1 is SGHVS and CDR2 is FQNEAQ. The CDR3 consists of 15 residues. V was pared by 5 bases and J by 4 bases, with 17 bases between. This CDR3 is CASSPQGEERYGYTF. CDR3 coding DNA: TGTGCCAGCAGCCCCCAGGGAGAGGAACGCTATGGCTACACCTTC.

V gene TRBV4-3 combines with J gene TRBJ2-7; the D is unclear. The CDR3 spans 14 residues. Trimming pared 4 bases from V and 3 bases from J, leaving 13 bases between. CDR1 and CDR2 (germline): LGHNA, YSLEER. DNA for the CDR3: TGCGCCAGCAGCCCTCGGTTGGGCGGCTACGAGCAGTACTTC. Encoded protein: CASSPRLGGYEQYF.

This clonotype was found a few times. CDR3 sequence reads: CASSLTGTGGFYTF. CDR3 in DNA: TGTGCCAGCAGCTTAACCGGGACAGGGGGATTCTACACCTTC. J is TRBJ1-2 and V is TRBV5-6, with TRBD1 identical over 11 bases. The CDR3 totals 14 residues. Losses at the gene ends were 2 bases for V and 10 bases for J; bases not matched to a gene: 7. Germline-derived CDR1 and CDR2 are SGHDT and YYEEEE.

This clonotype was seen a few times. The chain is built from TRBV10-3 and TRBJ2-1; D not resolved. V lost 10 bases to trimming and J lost 4 bases, with 23 bases between them. Germline CDR1 and CDR2: ENHRY and SYGVKD. The CDR3 extends over 16 amino acids. The CDR3 protein is CATNPYEPGRYNEQFF. CDR3 coding DNA: TGTGCCACCAACCCTTACGAGCCCGGACGGTACAATGAGCAGTTCTTC.

V and J are TRBV20-1 and TRBJ2-7; 9 nucleotides match TRBD1. The CDR3 loop spans 13 amino acids. The ends lost 5 bases at V and 6 bases at J; junction bases unmatched: 8. Germline-derived CDR1 and CDR2 are DFQATT and SNEGSKA (reference sequence). The CDR3, as DNA: TGCAGTGCTGGGGGACAGGGTGGCCCCGAGCAGTACTTC. Its protein is CSAGGQGGPEQYF.

This chain uses TRBV18 with TRBJ2-3; D may be TRBD2 (5 bases). V was cut by 0 bases and J by 2 bases, with 9 bases left in between. The length of the CDR3 is 15 residues. Germline CDR1 is KGHSH and CDR2 is LQKENI. The CDR3 DNA sequence: TGTGCCAGCTCACCACCGAACGGGGACACAGATACGCAGTATTTT. Amino acids: CASSPPNGDTDTQYF.